A selection of T cell receptor beta chains follows, all from one sample in a study of cytomegalovirus exposure and HLA in healthy donors. This table comes from immunoSEQ multiplex PCR, and its TCRdb copy is limited to in-frame clones, with some not included. The listing contains approximately 47,000 clones. Sequenced input: PBMCs. The source is a male donor in good health and CMV-seronegative. CDR3s include the opening cysteine and the closing phenylalanine or tryptophan. D genes are given only for firm matches.

V	J	D	CDR3	DNA
TRBV30	TRBJ1-3	-	CAWSNSGNTIYF	TGTGCCTGGAGCAACTCTGGAAACACCATATATTTT
TRBV18	TRBJ1-4	-	CASSPLGQQNEKLFF	TGTGCCAGCTCACCACTAGGACAGCAAAATGAAAAACTGTTTTTT
TRBV5-1	TRBJ2-1	-	CASSLGGHSYNEQFF	TGCGCCAGCAGCTTGGGGGGCCACTCCTACAATGAGCAGTTCTTC
TRBV30	TRBJ1-3	TRBD1	CAWSTGQGTGNTIYF	TGTGCCTGGAGTACCGGACAGGGAACAGGAAACACCATATATTTT
TRBV30	TRBJ2-3	-	CAWETGEGEDTQYF	TGTGCCTGGGAGACAGGTGAGGGGGAAGATACGCAGTATTTT
TRBV5-8	TRBJ1-1	TRBD1	CAGGQPNTEAFF	TGTGCCGGGGGACAGCCGAACACTGAAGCTTTCTTT
TRBV15	TRBJ1-2	TRBD1	CATSRGDRDYYGYTF	TGTGCCACCAGCAGGGGAGACAGGGACTACTATGGCTACACCTTC
TRBV19	TRBJ2-5	-	CAASDSQETQYF	TGTGCCGCCTCGGACAGCCAAGAGACCCAGTACTTC
TRBV15	TRBJ1-2	-	CATSRNRVGYGYTF	TGTGCCACCAGCAGAAACAGGGTTGGCTATGGCTACACCTTC
TRBV18	TRBJ1-4	TRBD1	CASSPTGVEKLFF	TGTGCCAGCTCACCCACAGGGGTAGAAAAACTGTTTTTT
TRBV19	TRBJ2-7	TRBD2	CASSIDVAGLSEQYF	TGTGCCAGTAGTATAGATGTAGCGGGCCTCTCCGAGCAGTACTTC
TRBV19	TRBJ2-6	-	CASSVLLPGANVLTF	TGTGCCAGTAGTGTCCTCCTCCCTGGGGCCAACGTCCTGACTTTC
TRBV4-1	TRBJ2-1	TRBD2	CASSQVPSGGAVNEQFF	TGCGCCAGCAGCCAAGTTCCCAGCGGGGGGGCTGTCAATGAGCAGTTCTTC
TRBV5-1	TRBJ1-3	-	CASSLTVSGNTIYF	TGCGCCAGCAGCTTGACAGTCTCTGGAAACACCATATATTTT
TRBV6-5	TRBJ1-2	-	CASTQGTNYGYTF	TGTGCCAGCACCCAGGGGACTAACTATGGCTACACCTTC
TRBV6-6	TRBJ2-1	-	CASSSDRAGYNEQFF	TGTGCCAGCAGTTCAGACAGGGCGGGATACAATGAGCAGTTCTTC
TRBV4-2	TRBJ1-5	-	CASSQPESNQPQHF	TGTGCCAGCAGCCAGCCTGAGAGCAATCAGCCCCAGCATTTT
TRBV5-1	TRBJ2-7	-	CASSLGMEGRYEQYF	TGCGCCAGCAGCTTGGGAATGGAGGGAAGATACGAGCAGTACTTC
TRBV6-5	TRBJ2-7	TRBD2	CASRTGGYEQYF	TGTGCCAGCAGGACGGGGGGCTACGAGCAGTACTTC
TRBV5-4	TRBJ1-6	-	CASSYDGLTLHF	TGTGCCAGCAGCTACGACGGACTTACCCTCCACTTT
TRBV23-1	TRBJ2-7	TRBD1	CASSPPGQGYEQYF	TGCGCCAGCAGTCCACCGGGACAGGGCTACGAGCAGTACTTC
TRBV7-8	TRBJ2-7	-	CASSSRGLIREQYF	TGTGCCAGCAGCTCCAGGGGCCTAATAAGGGAGCAGTACTTC
TRBV29-1	TRBJ1-2	TRBD1	CSVDRDSRGYTF	TGCAGCGTCGACAGGGATTCCAGAGGCTACACCTTC
TRBV6-6	TRBJ1-2	-	CASSFDRTDVGYTF	TGTGCCAGCAGTTTTGACCGTACAGATGTTGGCTACACCTTC
TRBV4-2	TRBJ2-5	TRBD2	CASSQDPSGGTQETQYF	TGTGCCAGCAGCCAAGATCCGAGCGGGGGGACCCAAGAGACCCAGTACTTC
TRBV30	TRBJ2-1	TRBD1	CAWSSGTGGVSLHEQFF	TGTGCCTGGAGTTCCGGGACAGGGGGTGTGTCGCTCCATGAGCAGTTCTTC
TRBV30	TRBJ2-5	-	CAWSVSGSLVRETQYF	TGTGCCTGGAGTGTATCGGGGAGCCTGGTACGGGAGACCCAGTACTTC
TRBV7-9	TRBJ2-7	TRBD2	CASKSGGSYEQYF	TGTGCCAGCAAGTCGGGGGGATCCTACGAGCAGTACTTC
TRBV30	TRBJ2-5	-	CAWSLSKGPQATQYF	TGTGCCTGGAGTCTTTCTAAGGGGCCCCAGGCGACCCAGTACTTC
TRBV6-5	TRBJ2-5	TRBD2	CASSYQSGGAETQYF	TGTGCCAGCAGTTACCAGAGCGGGGGGGCGGAGACCCAGTACTTC
TRBV4-1	TRBJ1-6	-	CASSQPSLGSPLHF	TGCGCCAGCAGCCAACCTTCTTTGGGCTCACCCCTCCACTTT
TRBV6-1	TRBJ1-3	TRBD1	CAGNRDRDRSDTIYF	TGTGCCGGGAACCGGGACAGGGATCGGTCAGACACCATATATTTT
TRBV11-2	TRBJ1-5	-	CASSLGGGQPQHF	TGTGCCAGCAGCCTCGGGGGGGGTCAGCCCCAGCATTTT
TRBV6-1	TRBJ1-1	TRBD1	CASRVGQGVGNFF	TGTGCCAGCAGGGTTGGACAGGGGGTGGGCAACTTCTTT
TRBV4-1	TRBJ2-3	TRBD2	CASSHLGGAWADTQYF	TGCGCCAGCAGCCACCTCGGGGGGGCCTGGGCAGATACGCAGTATTTT
TRBV4-1	TRBJ2-3	TRBD2	CASSHSPGGAADTQYF	TGCGCCAGCAGCCATTCCCCGGGGGGGGCCGCAGATACGCAGTATTTT
TRBV7-6	TRBJ2-7	-	CASSLEGNEQYF	TGTGCCAGCAGCTTAGAGGGGAACGAGCAGTACTTC
TRBV2	TRBJ2-1	-	CASYAGHEQFF	TGTGCCAGCTACGCGGGCCATGAGCAGTTCTTC
TRBV4-1	TRBJ1-4	-	CASSPLGATNEKLFF	TGCGCCAGCAGCCCCCTAGGTGCAACTAATGAAAAACTGTTTTTT